The 10 T cell receptor beta chains below all came from one sample that was sequenced in a study of OX40 agonist ivuxolimab in advanced cancers. TCRdb's table, derived via immunoSEQ multiplex PCR, lists solely in-frame clones and lacks some. This table has about 55,000 clones, approximately 80% appearing once. The sample consisted of CD4+ or CD8+ T cells sorted from blood, taken in a trial of the OX40 agonist ivuxolimab. The receptors come from an adult with an advanced solid tumor such as melanoma, head and neck, liver or kidney cancer.

This clone was seen only once. V usage is TRBV19 and J usage is TRBJ1-4; D possibly corresponds to TRBD1 (6 bases). The CDR3 sequence is 14 residues long. Germline CDR1 is LNHDA and CDR2 is SQIVND (reference sequence). The V end lost 10 bases, the J end lost 10 bases, and 22 bases lay between the germline ends. CDR3 bases: TGTGCCACCCGGGAGTTGGGGGCTGGCGGAAAACTGTTTTTT. This codes for CATRELGAGGKLFF.

This clone was picked up a small number of times. The rearrangement uses TRBV19 and TRBJ1-1, with D possibly being TRBD1 (6 bases). The CDR3 covers 16 residues. Germline assignment: CDR1 LNHDA and CDR2 SQIVND (reference sequence). V lost 5 bases, J lost 4 bases, and 20 bases lay in between. This CDR3 is CASSVPTGSRPTEAFF. CDR3 DNA sequence: TGTGCCAGTAGTGTACCTACAGGGAGCCGCCCCACTGAAGCTTTCTTT.

The chain couples TRBV6-6 to TRBJ2-3; 15 bases are shared with TRBD2. This CDR3 region has 16 residues. Germline values: CDR1 MNHNY, CDR2 SVGAGI (reference sequence). After removal of 6 bases from V and 11 bases from J, the junction contained 12 bases not matched to a gene. Here the CDR3 DNA reads TGTGCCAGCAGCTCAAGGACTAGCGGGAGGGCCGCGGGGCAGTATTTT. This gives the protein CASSSRTSGRAAGQYF.

CDR3 nucleotides: TGTGCCAGCTCACCACGACAGGAGCAGGGTGGCTACACCTTC. Translation gives CASSPRQEQGGYTF. The J gene is TRBJ1-2, the V gene TRBV18; a weak D match, TRBD1 (6 bases). With 1 base removed from V and 7 bases from J, the gap between germline ends came to 13 bases. The CDR3 consists of 14 residues. CDR1 and CDR2 (germline): KGHSH, LQKENI.

The chain combines TRBV30 with TRBJ2-7; D gene unclear. This CDR3 contains 13 residues. The V gene's germline CDR1 is GTSNPN and CDR2 SVGIG (reference sequence). Trimming removed 3 bases at V and 0 bases at J, with 9 bases between. The CDR3 is CAWSLKNSYEQYF. CDR3 coding DNA: TGTGCCTGGAGCCTGAAAAACTCCTACGAGCAGTACTTC.

This chain links TRBV18 with TRBJ2-2; 9 bases are a match to TRBD2. The CDR3 sequence is 19 residues long. V shed 3 bases and J 0 bases; nucleotides not matched to a gene: 11. Germline V lookup: CDR1 KGHSH, CDR2 LQKENI. As DNA, the CDR3 is TGTGCCAGCTCACCTCTTAGCGGGAGTGGCCCAACGAACACCGGGGAGCTGTTTTTT. It translates to CASSPLSGSGPTNTGELFF.

There are a few counts of this clone. V usage is TRBV2 and J usage is TRBJ2-2; D perhaps matches TRBD1 (6 bases). Germline CDR1 reads SNHLY; CDR2 reads FYNNEI. Trimming took off 3 bases at V and 4 bases at J, with 9 bases between the two ends. The CDR3 loop spans 14 amino acids. The CDR3: CASSDYRATGELFF. As DNA, the CDR3 is TGTGCCAGCAGTGATTACAGGGCCACCGGGGAGCTGTTTTTT.

The chain couples TRBV7-2 to TRBJ2-3; TRBD1 is a possible D gene (5 bases). CDR1 and CDR2 (germline): SGHTA, FQGNSA. The CDR3 sequence is 14 residues long. Trimming shortened V by 3 bases and J by 4 bases, and 11 bases separated the two germline ends. The CDR3 bases are TGTGCCAGCAGCTTTGAACAGGCGGCAGATACGCAGTATTTT. It is translated as CASSFEQAADTQYF.

The chain is built from TRBV27 and TRBJ2-3; 8 bases fit TRBD2. After removal of 3 bases from V and 3 bases from J, the junction contained 5 bases not matched to a gene. The CDR3 has 15 amino acids. Germline V gene sequence: CDR1 MNHEY, CDR2 SMNVEV (reference sequence). CDR3 loop: CASSFRSGRTDTQYF. The CDR3, as DNA: TGTGCCAGCAGTTTTCGGAGCGGGAGAACAGATACGCAGTATTTT.

V usage is TRBV7-2 and J usage is TRBJ1-6; D is unresolved. Germline CDR1 reads SGHTA; CDR2 reads FQGNSA. The CDR3 consists of 14 residues. Between the trimmed V and J ends, which lost 4 bases and 2 bases, there was a span of 6 bases. CDR3 DNA sequence: TGTGCCAGCAGCTCGAGGACCTATAATTCACCCCTCCACTTT. It yields the protein CASSSRTYNSPLHF.